Below are 9 T cell receptor beta chains sequenced from a single sample in a study of T-cell reconstitution after alpha-beta-depleted transplantation in children. During its preparation, the TCRbeta library received unique molecular identifiers. TCRdb reprocessed the PCR reads via MiXCR and lists one record per CDR3 protein. The table lists about 610,000 distinct CDR3 sequences, over 20% of them singletons. The sample consisted of PBMCs, taken before TCRalphabeta/CD19-depleted stem cell transplant. The receptors originated from a boy less than two years old with Wiskott-Aldrich syndrome, due to receive a stem cell transplant.

This sequence joins TRBV7-9 and TRBJ2-7, with 7 nucleotides matching TRBD1. Trimming removed 5 bases from V and 5 bases from J; junction bases left unmatched: 15. Looked up from germline, CDR1 is SEHNR and CDR2 is FQNEAQ (reference sequence). This CDR3 region has 16 residues. DNA of the CDR3: TGTGCCAGCAGCCTAAGTCGTCCAACAGGGGTCAACGAGCAGTACTTC. Protein sequence: CASSLSRPTGVNEQYF.

The rearrangement joins TRBV7-9 to TRBJ2-2; unclear D gene. There are 15 residues in the CDR3. In germline, CDR1 is SEHNR, CDR2 FQNEAQ (reference sequence). V was shortened by 4 bases and J by 1 base, with 10 bases between the two germline ends. The CDR3 coding sequence is TGTGCCAGCAGCTGGCCGGCAGGGAACACCGGGGAGCTGTTTTTT. Residues: CASSWPAGNTGELFF.

This clonotype is a singleton in its sample. The V call is TRBV2, the J call TRBJ2-5; TRBD2 agrees at 13 bases. V shed 3 bases and J 5 bases; nucleotides not matched to a gene: 15. The length of the CDR3 is 19 residues. CDR1 is SNHLY, CDR2 FYNNEI, per germline. CDR3 bases: TGTGCCAGCAGTGACCCATTATACCGGACTAGCGGGAGTGTGGAGACCCAGTACTTC. It translates to CASSDPLYRTSGSVETQYF.

This clonotype has just a few counts. The chain employs TRBV5-1 and TRBJ2-5; the match to TRBD2 covers 9 bases. The CDR3 consists of 15 residues. Trimming took 0 bases from V and 3 from J; bases not matched to a gene: 3. Germline V CDR1 and CDR2: SGHRS, YFSETQ. CDR3 loop: CASSLAGTSKETQYF. CDR3 bases: TGCGCCAGCAGCTTGGCCGGGACTAGCAAAGAGACCCAGTACTTC.

A few counts support this clonotype. The CDR3 loop reads CASSLGTYSSYEQYF. CDR3 sequence (DNA): TGCGCCAGCAGCTTAGGGACTTACAGCTCCTACGAGCAGTACTTC. This sequence joins TRBV5-1 and TRBJ2-7, with a possible D match to TRBD2 (6 bases). The CDR3 covers 15 residues. The germline V gene has CDR1 SGHRS and CDR2 YFSETQ. The V end was cut by 2 bases, the J end by 0 bases, with 12 bases between.

The rearrangement uses TRBV7-2 and TRBJ2-2; D unresolved. The CDR3 has 11 residues. V was pared by 3 bases and J by 10 bases, with 6 bases between. CDR1 is SGHTA and CDR2 is FQGNSA in the germline V gene. CDR3 sequence reads: CASSFDEELFF. CDR3 DNA sequence: TGTGCCAGCAGCTTTGACGAGGAGCTGTTTTTT.

The chain has TRBV20-1 and TRBJ2-1; possibly TRBD1 or TRBD2 for D (6 bases each). CDR3 size: 17 residues. V was clipped by 6 bases and J by 2 bases, with 23 bases between them. CDR1 is DFQATT, CDR2 SNEGSKA, per germline (reference sequence). The CDR3 bases are TGCAGTGCCAGTCCTTTGAGCGCCGGGGGCACCTACAATGAGCAGTTCTTC. It translates to CSASPLSAGGTYNEQFF.

The chain uses TRBV5-5 and TRBJ2-7, with D perhaps TRBD1 (5 bases). Germline V gene lookup returns CDR1 SGHKS and CDR2 YYEKEE (reference sequence). V was clipped by 4 bases and J by 5 bases, with 7 bases between them. The CDR3 runs to 11 residues. CDR3: CASSRGDEQYF. The CDR3 DNA follows: TGTGCCAGCAGCAGGGGTGACGAGCAGTACTTC.

The chain couples TRBV11-2 to TRBJ2-1, with TRBD2 matching 10 bases. Unmatched junction bases numbered 10, after V lost 3 bases and J lost 5 bases. The V gene's germline CDR1 is SGHAT and CDR2 FQNNGV. The CDR3 contains 17 residues. CDR3 loop: CASSFPLGLAGDNEQFF. The CDR3 DNA reads TGTGCCAGCAGCTTCCCCTTAGGTCTAGCGGGAGACAATGAGCAGTTCTTC.